A selection of T cell receptor beta chains follows, all from one sample in a study of graft-versus-host responses after intestinal transplantation. Some clones are missing from TCRdb's copy, which holds only in-frame ones; the method was immunoSEQ multiplex PCR. The table records 95,000 to 150,000 clones, around 96% of them present only once. The antigens for these receptors are not known. The sample here was unstimulated CD8+ T cells sorted from spleen or lymph node cells, taken before intestinal transplant. All receptors derive from a human donor who received an intestinal transplant. CDR3s leave out the opening cysteine and the closing phenylalanine or tryptophan. A D gene is named only where the DNA matches it firmly. The size field is filled for only some rows; it gives once, few, many or a size class.

d_call	v_call	clone_size	cdr3_aa
TRBD2	TRBV11-2	NA	ASSLVPSGSGPDTQY
TRBD2	TRBV28	NA	ASSFGTRANYEQY
TRBD2	TRBV7-2	NA	ASSLRAGGAYEQY
NA	TRBV7-9	once	ASSLAQETQY
NA	TRBV6-4	NA	ASSPGANYGYT
NA	TRBV15	NA	ATSRDGMSSGANVLT
TRBD1	TRBV7-9	NA	ASSSDRRGYYGYT
NA	TRBV5-1	NA	ASSFMGHEENTEAF
TRBD2	TRBV15	NA	ATSRDRGLADYEQY
NA	TRBV7-6	NA	ASSPLMVSGNTGELF
TRBD1	TRBV7-3	NA	ASSYIIRGRWDGYT
NA	TRBV7-3	once	ASTSIGGELF
NA	TRBV29-1	once	SVGWGYNEQF
TRBD2	TRBV28	NA	ASSFSGRNIQY
NA	TRBV4-3	NA	ASSQDGDTGNTEAF
NA	TRBV7-2	NA	ASSLVARTYEQY
NA	TRBV6-6	NA	ASSYSMQSGEQY
NA	TRBV7-6	NA	ASSLVPGSNQPQH
TRBD1	TRBV15	NA	ATSVGGWGEQF
NA	TRBV27	NA	ASSLTPPRTSPEYSNQPQH
NA	TRBV28	NA	ASSLLDTAMNTEAF
NA	TRBV7-9	NA	ASSLVEKGGNQPQH
TRBD2	TRBV4-1	NA	ASSQDWPSGDTQY